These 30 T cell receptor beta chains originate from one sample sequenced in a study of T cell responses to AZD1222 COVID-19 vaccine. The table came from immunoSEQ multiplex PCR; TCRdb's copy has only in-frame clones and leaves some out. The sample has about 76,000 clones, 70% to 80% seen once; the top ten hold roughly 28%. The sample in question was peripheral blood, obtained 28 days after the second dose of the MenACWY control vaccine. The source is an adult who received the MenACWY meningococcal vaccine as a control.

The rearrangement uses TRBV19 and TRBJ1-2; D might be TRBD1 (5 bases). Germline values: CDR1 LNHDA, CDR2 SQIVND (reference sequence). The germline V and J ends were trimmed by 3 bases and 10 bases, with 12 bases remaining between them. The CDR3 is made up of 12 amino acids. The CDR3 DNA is TGTGCCAGTAGTATGCCAGGGAGGACCTACACCTTC. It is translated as CASSMPGRTYTF.

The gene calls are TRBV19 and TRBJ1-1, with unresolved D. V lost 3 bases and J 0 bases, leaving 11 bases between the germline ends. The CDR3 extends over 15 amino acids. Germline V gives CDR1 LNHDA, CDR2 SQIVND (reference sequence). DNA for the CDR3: TGTGCCAGTAGTATTTCGTTAGGGATGAACACTGAAGCTTTCTTT. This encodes CASSISLGMNTEAFF. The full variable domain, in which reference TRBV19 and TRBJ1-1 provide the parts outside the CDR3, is DGGITQSPKYLFRKEGQNVTLSCEQNLNHDAMYWYRQDPGQGLRLIYYSQIVNDFQKGDIAEGYSVSREKKESFPLTVTSAQKNPTAFYLCASSISLGMNTEAFFGQGTRLTVV.

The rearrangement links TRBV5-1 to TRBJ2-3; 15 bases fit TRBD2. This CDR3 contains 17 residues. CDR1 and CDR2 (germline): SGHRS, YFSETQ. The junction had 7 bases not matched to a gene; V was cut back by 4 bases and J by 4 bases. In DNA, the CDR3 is TGCGCCAGCAGCCAGGGACTAGCGGGAGGATCTCCAGATACGCAGTATTTT. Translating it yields CASSQGLAGGSPDTQYF.

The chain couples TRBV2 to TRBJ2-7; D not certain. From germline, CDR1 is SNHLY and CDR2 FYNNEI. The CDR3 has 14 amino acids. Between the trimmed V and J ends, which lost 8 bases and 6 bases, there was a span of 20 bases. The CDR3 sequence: CASLWQGPSSEQYF. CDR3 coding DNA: TGTGCCAGCCTCTGGCAAGGCCCCAGTTCCGAGCAGTACTTC.

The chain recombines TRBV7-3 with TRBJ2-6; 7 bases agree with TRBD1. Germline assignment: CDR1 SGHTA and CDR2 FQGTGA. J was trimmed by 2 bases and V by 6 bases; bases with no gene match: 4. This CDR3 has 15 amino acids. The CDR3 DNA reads TGTGCCAGCAGGCCGACAGGGACTGGGGCCAACGTCCTGACTTTC. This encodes CASRPTGTGANVLTF. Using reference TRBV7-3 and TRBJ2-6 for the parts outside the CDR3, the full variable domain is GAGVSQTPSNKVTEKGKYVELRCDPISGHTALYWYRQSLGQGPEFLIYFQGTGAADDSGLPNDRFFAVRPEGSVSTLKIQRTERGDSAVYLCASRPTGTGANVLTFGAGSRLTVL.

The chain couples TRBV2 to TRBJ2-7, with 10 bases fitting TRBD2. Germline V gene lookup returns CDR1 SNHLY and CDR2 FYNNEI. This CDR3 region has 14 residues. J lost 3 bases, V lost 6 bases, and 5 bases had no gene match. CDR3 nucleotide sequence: TGTGCCAGCAGGGGGACTAGCGATTTCTACGAGCAGTACTTC. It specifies CASRGTSDFYEQYF.

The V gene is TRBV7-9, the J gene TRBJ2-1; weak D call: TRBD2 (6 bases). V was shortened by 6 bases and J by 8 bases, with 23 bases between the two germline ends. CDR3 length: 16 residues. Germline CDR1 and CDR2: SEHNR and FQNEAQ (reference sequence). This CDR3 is CASSFPGEPLRDEQFF. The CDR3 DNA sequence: TGTGCCAGCAGTTTCCCGGGAGAACCCTTAAGGGATGAGCAGTTCTTC.

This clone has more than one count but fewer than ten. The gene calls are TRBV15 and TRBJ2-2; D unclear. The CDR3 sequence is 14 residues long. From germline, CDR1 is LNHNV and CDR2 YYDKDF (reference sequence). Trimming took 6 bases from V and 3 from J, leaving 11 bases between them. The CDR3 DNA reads TGTGCCACCAGGGATGTGGGGTACACCGGGGAGCTGTTTTTT. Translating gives CATRDVGYTGELFF.

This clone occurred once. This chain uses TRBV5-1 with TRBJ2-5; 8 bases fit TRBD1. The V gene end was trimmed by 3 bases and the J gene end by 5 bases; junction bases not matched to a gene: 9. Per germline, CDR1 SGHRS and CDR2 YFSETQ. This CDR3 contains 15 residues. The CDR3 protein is CASSSTGQALETQYF. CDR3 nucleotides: TGCGCCAGCAGCTCCACGGGACAGGCCTTGGAGACCCAGTACTTC. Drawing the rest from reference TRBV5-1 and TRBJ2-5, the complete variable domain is KAGVTQTPRYLIKTRGQQVTLSCSPISGHRSVSWYQQTPGQGLQFLFEYFSETQRNKGNFPGRFSGRQFSNSRSEMNVSTLELGDSALYLCASSSTGQALETQYFGPGTRLLVL.

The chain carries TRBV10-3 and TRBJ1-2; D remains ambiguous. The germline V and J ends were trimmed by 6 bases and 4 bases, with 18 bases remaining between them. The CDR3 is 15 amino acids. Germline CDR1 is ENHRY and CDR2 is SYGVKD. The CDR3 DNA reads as TGTGCCATCAGACCGGACGTTCTGTCGGCCTATGGCTACACCTTC. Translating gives CAIRPDVLSAYGYTF.

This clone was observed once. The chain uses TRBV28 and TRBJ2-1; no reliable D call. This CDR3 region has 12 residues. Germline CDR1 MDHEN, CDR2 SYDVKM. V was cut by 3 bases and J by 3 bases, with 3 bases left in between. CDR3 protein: CASSFLYNEQFF. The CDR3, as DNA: TGTGCCAGCAGTTTCCTCTACAATGAGCAGTTCTTC.

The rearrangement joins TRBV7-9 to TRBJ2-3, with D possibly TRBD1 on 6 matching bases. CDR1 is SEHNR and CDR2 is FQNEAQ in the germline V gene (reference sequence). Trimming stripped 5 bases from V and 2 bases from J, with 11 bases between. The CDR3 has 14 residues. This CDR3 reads CASSRDTSTDTQYF. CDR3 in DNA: TGTGCCAGCAGCCGGGACACTTCCACAGATACGCAGTATTTT.

The CDR3 DNA is TGCGCCAGCAGCCCCGGGGGGGCTTTTAACATTCAGTACTTC. Amino acid sequence: CASSPGGAFNIQYF. This sequence joins TRBV4-3 and TRBJ2-4; the match to TRBD2 covers 8 bases. The CDR3 spans 14 residues. The germline V gene encodes CDR1 LGHNA and CDR2 YSLEER. Trimming cost V 4 bases and J 7 bases; bases outside gene matches: 6.

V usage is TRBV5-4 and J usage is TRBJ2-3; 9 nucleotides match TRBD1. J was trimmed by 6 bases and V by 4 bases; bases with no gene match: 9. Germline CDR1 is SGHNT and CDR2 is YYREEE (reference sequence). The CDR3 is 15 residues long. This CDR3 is CASSPRTGVGDTQYF. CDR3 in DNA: TGTGCCAGCAGCCCGCGGACAGGGGTAGGGGATACGCAGTATTTT.

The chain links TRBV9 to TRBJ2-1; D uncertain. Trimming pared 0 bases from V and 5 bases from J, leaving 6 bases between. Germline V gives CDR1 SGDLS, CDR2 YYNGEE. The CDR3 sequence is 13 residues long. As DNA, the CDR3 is TGTGCCAGCAGCGTAGGGGCCGACAATGAGCAGTTCTTC. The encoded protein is CASSVGADNEQFF.

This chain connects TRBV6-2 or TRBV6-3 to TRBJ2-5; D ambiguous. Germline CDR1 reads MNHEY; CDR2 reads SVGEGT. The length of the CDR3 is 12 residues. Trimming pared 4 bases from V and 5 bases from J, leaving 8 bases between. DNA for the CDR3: TGTGCCAGCAGTTGGGTGGGGGAGACCCAGTACTTC. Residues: CASSWVGETQYF.

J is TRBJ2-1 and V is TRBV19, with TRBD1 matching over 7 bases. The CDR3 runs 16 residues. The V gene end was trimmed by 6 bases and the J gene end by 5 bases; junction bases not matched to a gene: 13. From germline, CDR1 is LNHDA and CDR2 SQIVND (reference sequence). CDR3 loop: CASSTLGGQRHNEQFF. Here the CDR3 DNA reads TGTGCCAGTAGCACCCTTGGGGGACAGCGCCACAATGAGCAGTTCTTC.

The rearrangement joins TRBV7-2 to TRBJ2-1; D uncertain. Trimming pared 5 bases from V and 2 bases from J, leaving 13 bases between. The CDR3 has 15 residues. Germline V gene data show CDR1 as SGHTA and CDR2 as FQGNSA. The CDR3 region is CASSPKGPAYNEQFF. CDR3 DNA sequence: TGTGCCAGCAGCCCCAAAGGCCCTGCCTACAATGAGCAGTTCTTC.

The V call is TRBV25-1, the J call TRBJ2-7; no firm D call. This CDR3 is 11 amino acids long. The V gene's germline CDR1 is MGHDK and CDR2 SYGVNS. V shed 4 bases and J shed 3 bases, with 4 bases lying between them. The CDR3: CASSGRYEQYF. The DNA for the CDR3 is TGTGCCAGCAGTGGTCGCTACGAGCAGTACTTC.

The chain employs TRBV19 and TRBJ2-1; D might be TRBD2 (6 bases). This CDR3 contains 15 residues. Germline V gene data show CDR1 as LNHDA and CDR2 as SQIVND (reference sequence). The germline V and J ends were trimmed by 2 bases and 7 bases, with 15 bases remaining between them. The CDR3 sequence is CASSIREAGKNEQFF. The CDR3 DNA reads TGTGCCAGTAGTATAAGGGAGGCAGGGAAGAATGAGCAGTTCTTC.

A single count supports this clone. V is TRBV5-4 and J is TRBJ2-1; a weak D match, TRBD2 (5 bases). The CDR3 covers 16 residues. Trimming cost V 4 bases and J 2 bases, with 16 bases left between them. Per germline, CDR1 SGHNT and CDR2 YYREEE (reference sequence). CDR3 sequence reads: CASSTVPRAPYNEQFF. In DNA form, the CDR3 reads TGTGCCAGCAGCACGGTCCCGAGGGCCCCCTACAATGAGCAGTTCTTC.

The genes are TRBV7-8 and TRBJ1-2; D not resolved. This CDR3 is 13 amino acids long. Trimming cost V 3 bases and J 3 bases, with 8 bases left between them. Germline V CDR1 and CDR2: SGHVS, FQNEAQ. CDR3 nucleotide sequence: TGTGCCAGCAGCTTGGTCCAGGACTATGGCTACACCTTC. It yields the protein CASSLVQDYGYTF. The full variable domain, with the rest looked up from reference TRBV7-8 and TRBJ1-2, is GAGVSQSPRYKVAKRGQDVALRCDPISGHVSLFWYQQALGQGPEFLTYFQNEAQLDKSGLPSDRFFAERPEGSVSTLKIQRTQQEDSAVYLCASSLVQDYGYTFGSGTRLTVV.

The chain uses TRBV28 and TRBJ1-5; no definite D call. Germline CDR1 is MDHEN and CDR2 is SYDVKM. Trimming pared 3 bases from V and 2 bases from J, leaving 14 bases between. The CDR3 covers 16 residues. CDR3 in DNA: TGTGCCAGCAGTTTTAATAGGGCGAGGGGCAATCAGCCCCAGCATTTT. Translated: CASSFNRARGNQPQHF. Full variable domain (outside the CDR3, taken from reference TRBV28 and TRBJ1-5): DVKVTQSSRYLVKRTGEKVFLECVQDMDHENMFWYRQDPGLGLRLIYFSYDVKMKEKGDIPEGYSVSREKKERFSLILESASTNQTSMYLCASSFNRARGNQPQHFGDGTRLSIL.

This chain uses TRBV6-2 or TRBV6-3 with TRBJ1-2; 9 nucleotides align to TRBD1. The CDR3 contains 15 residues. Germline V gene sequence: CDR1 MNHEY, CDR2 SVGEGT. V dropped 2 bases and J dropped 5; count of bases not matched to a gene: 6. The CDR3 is CASSYARDRAYGYTF. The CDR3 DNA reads TGTGCCAGCAGTTACGCCCGGGACAGGGCGTATGGCTACACCTTC.

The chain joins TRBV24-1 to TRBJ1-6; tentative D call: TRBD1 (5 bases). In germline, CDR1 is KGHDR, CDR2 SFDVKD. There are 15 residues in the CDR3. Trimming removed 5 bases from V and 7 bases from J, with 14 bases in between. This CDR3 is CATSVAGPKNSPLHF. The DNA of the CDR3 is TGTGCCACCAGTGTGGCGGGACCGAAGAATTCACCCCTCCACTTT.

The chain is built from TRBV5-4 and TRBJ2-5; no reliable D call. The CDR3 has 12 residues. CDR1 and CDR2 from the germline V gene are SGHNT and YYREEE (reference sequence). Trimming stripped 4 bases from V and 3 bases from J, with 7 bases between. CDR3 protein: CASSLPKETQYF. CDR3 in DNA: TGTGCCAGCAGCCTGCCTAAAGAGACCCAGTACTTC.

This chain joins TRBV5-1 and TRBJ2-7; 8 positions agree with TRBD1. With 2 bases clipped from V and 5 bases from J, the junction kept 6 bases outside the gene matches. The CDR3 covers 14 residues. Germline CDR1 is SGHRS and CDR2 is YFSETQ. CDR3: CASSLRGQGDEQYF. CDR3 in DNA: TGCGCCAGCAGCTTAAGAGGACAGGGAGACGAGCAGTACTTC.

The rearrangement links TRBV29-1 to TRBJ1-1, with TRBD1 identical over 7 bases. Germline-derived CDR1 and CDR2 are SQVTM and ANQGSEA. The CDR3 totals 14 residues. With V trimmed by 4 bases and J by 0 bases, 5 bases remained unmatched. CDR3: CSVGYRGLNTEAFF. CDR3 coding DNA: TGCAGCGTTGGATACAGGGGCTTGAACACTGAAGCTTTCTTT.

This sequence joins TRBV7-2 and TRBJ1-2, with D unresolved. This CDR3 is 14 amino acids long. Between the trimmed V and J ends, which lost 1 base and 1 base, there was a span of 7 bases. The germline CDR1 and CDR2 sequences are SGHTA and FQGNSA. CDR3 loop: CASSLVGINYGYTF. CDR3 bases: TGTGCCAGCAGCTTAGTTGGGATTAACTATGGCTACACCTTC.

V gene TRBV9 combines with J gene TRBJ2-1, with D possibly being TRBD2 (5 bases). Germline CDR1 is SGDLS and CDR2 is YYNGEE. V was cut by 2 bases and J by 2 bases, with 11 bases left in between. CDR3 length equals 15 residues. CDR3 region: CASSVGGQTYNEQFF. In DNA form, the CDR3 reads TGTGCCAGCAGCGTCGGCGGGCAGACCTACAATGAGCAGTTCTTC.